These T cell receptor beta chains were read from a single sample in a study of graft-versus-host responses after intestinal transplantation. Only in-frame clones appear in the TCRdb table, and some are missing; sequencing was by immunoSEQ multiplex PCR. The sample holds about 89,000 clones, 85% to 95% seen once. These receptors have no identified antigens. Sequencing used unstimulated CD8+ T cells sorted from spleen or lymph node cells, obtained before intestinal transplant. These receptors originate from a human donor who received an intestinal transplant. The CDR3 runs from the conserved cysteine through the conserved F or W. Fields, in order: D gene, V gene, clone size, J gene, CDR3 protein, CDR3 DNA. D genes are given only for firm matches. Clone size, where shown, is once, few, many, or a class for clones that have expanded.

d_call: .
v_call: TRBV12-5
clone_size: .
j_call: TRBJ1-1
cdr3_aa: CASGLNPRVGNTEAFF
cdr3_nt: TGTGCTAGTGGTTTGAATCCCAGGGTGGGGAACACTGAAGCTTTCTTT

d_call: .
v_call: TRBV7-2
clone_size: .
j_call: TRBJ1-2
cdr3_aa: CASSRGQTENNYGYTF
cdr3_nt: TGTGCCAGCAGCAGAGGACAGACCGAAAACAACTATGGCTACACCTTC

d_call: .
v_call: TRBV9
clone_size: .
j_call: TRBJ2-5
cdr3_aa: CASSPQLTRNSETQYF
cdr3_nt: TGTGCCAGCAGTCCCCAATTAACTAGAAACTCTGAGACCCAGTACTTC

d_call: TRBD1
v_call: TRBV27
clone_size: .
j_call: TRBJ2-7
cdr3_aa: CASRMTGPTYEQYF
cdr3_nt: TGTGCCAGCAGGATGACAGGGCCTACCTACGAGCAGTACTTC

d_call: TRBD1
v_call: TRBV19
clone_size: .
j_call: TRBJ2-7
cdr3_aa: CATLGTGDEQYF
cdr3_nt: TGTGCCACCCTTGGGACAGGGGACGAGCAGTACTTC

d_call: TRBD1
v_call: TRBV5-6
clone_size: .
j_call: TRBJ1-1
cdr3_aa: CASSFITGAGPEAFF
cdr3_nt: TGTGCCAGCAGCTTCATAACAGGGGCGGGTCCTGAAGCTTTCTTT

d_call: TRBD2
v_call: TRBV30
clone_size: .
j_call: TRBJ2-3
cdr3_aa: CAGSGGGTAQYF
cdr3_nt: TGTGCCGGTAGCGGGGGAGGGACGGCGCAGTATTTT

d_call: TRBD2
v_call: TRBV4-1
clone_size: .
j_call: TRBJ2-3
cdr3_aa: CASSLTSGGSRASTDTQYF
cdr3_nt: TGCGCCAGCAGCCTTACTAGCGGGGGGTCTCGTGCTAGCACAGATACGCAGTATTTT

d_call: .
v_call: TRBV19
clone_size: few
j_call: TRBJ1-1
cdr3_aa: CASTPFAGPNSEAFF
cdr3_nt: TGTGCCAGTACACCCTTTGCGGGCCCCAATTCGGAAGCTTTCTTT

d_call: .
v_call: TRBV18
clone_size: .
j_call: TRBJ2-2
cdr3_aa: CASSQVTNTGELFF
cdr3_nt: TGTGCCAGCTCACAAGTGACTAACACCGGGGAGCTGTTTTTT

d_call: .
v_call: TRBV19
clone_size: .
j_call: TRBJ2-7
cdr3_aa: CATGQGSSYEQYF
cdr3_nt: TGTGCCACTGGGCAGGGGAGCTCCTACGAGCAGTACTTC

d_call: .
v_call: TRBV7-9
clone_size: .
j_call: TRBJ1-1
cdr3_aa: CASSFSGGPRGTEAFF
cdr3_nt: TGTGCCAGCAGCTTTTCGGGAGGGCCTAGGGGCACTGAAGCTTTCTTT

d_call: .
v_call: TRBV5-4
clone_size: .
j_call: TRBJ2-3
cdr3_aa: CASSSPTGLADTQYF
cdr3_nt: TGTGCCAGCAGCTCGCCTACAGGGCTCGCAGATACGCAGTATTTT

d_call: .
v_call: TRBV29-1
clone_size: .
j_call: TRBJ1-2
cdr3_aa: CSVEGQGNYGYTF
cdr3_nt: TGCAGCGTTGAAGGGCAGGGAAACTATGGCTACACCTTC

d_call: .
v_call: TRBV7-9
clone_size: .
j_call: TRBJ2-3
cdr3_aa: CASSLQADYTDTQYF
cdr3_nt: TGTGCCAGCAGCTTACAAGCGGATTACACAGATACGCAGTATTTT

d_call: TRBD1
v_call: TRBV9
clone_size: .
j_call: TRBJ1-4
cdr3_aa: CASSVSGTDNEKLFF
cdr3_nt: TGTGCCAGCAGCGTATCTGGGACAGACAATGAAAAACTGTTTTTT

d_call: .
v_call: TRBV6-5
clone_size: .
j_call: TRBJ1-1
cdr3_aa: CASKVARMAFF
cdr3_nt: TGTGCCAGCAAAGTAGCGCGGATGGCTTTCTTT

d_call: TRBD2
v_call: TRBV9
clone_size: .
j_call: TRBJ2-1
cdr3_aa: CASSAGGHEQFF
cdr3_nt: TGTGCCAGCAGCGCGGGGGGGCATGAGCAGTTCTTC

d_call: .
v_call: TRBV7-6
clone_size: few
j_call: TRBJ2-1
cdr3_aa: CASSLGHLNEQFF
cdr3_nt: TGTGCCAGCAGCTTGGGACATCTAAATGAGCAGTTCTTC

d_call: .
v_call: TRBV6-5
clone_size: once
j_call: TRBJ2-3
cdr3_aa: CASLRVDTQYF
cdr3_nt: TGTGCCAGCCTCAGGGTAGATACGCAGTATTTT

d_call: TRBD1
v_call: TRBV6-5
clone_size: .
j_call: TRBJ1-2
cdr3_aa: CASSFSVGQANYGYTF
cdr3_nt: TGTGCCAGCAGTTTTTCCGTGGGACAGGCTAACTATGGCTACACCTTC

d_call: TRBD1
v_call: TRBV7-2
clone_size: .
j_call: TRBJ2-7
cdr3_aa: CASSPRTGTGEQYF
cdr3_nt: TGTGCCAGCAGCCCCCGGACAGGAACGGGCGAGCAGTACTTC

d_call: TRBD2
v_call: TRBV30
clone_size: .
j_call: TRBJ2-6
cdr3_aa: CAWSCLAVAGAPSGANVLTF
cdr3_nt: TGTGCCTGGAGTTGTCTGGCGGTAGCGGGGGCCCCCTCTGGGGCCAACGTCCTGACTTTC

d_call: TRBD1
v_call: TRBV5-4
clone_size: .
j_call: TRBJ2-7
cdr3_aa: CASSTWTGDPYEQYF
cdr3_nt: TGTGCCAGCAGCACTTGGACAGGTGATCCCTACGAGCAGTACTTC

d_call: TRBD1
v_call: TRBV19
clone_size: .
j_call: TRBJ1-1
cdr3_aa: CASSIMTGGNTEAFF
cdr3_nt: TGTGCCAGTAGTATAATGACAGGGGGCAACACTGAAGCTTTCTTT

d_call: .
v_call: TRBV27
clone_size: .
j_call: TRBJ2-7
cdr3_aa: CASSLVRDSYEQYF
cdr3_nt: TGTGCCAGCAGTTTAGTGCGCGACTCCTACGAGCAGTACTTC

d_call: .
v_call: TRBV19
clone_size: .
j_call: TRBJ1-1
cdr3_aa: CASSIEGRGTEAFF
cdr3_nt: TGTGCCAGTAGTATAGAGGGTAGAGGGACTGAAGCTTTCTTT

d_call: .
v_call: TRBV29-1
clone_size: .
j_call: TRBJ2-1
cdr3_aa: CSVEGGGGEKFSYNEQFF
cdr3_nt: TGCAGCGTTGAGGGGGGCGGGGGCGAAAAATTCTCCTACAATGAGCAGTTCTTC

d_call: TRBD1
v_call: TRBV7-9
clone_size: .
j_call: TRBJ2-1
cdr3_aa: CASSLEAQGVRNEQFF
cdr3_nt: TGTGCCAGCAGCCTGGAGGCACAGGGGGTCAGGAATGAGCAGTTCTTC

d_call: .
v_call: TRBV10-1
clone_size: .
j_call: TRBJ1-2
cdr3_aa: CASSGLDGYTF
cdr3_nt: TGCGCCAGCAGTGGACTGGATGGCTACACCTTC

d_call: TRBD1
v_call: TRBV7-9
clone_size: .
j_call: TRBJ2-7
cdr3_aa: CASSIGQDPYEQYF
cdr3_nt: TGTGCCAGCAGTATCGGACAGGACCCCTACGAGCAGTACTTC

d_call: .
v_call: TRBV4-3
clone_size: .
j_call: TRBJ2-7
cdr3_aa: CASSQGWGDHSYEQYF
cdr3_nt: TGCGCCAGCAGCCAAGGCTGGGGAGATCATTCCTACGAGCAGTACTTC